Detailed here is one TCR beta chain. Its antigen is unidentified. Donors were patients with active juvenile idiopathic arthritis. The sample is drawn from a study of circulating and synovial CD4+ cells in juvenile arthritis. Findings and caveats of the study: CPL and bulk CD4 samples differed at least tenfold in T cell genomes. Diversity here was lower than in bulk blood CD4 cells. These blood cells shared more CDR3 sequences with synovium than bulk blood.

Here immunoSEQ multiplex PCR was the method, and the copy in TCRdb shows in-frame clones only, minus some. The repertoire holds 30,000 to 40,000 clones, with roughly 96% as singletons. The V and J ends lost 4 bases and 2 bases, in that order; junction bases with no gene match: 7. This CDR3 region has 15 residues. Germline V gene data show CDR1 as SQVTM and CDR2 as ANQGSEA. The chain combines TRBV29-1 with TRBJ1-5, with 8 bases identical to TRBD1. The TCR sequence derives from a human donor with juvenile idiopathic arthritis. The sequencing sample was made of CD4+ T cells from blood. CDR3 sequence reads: CSVAWTGLGNQPQHF. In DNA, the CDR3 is TGCAGCGTTGCATGGACAGGGCTTGGCAATCAGCCCCAGCATTTT.